The clone carrying this TCR beta chain was counted only a few times. TCR beta CDR3 regions were amplified from RNA. The TCR CDR3 was amplified in a first-round RT-PCR using the HTBI primer set. TCRdb reprocessed the multiplex PCR reads with MiXCR, giving one entry per CDR3 protein. The sample shows fewer than 350,000 distinct CDR3 sequences, approximately 14% of them seen only once. The PBMCs were sourced from fresh peripheral blood (about 10 ml). The data belong to a study of T cells in Graves' hyperthyroidism and ophthalmopathy. Germline assignment: CDR1 SGHNT and CDR2 YYREEE (reference sequence). CDR3 size: 14 residues. V gave up 1 base and J gave up 7 bases; unmatched junction bases: 7.

Input material: blood. V and J are TRBV5-4 and TRBJ1-2, with 7 bases fitting TRBD1. This sequence was found in a woman in her 40s with Graves' hyperthyroidism. CDR3 amino acids: CASSLKGAYFGYTF. CDR3 nucleotides: TGTGCCAGCAGCTTGAAGGGGGCATATTTTGGCTACACCTTC.